Listed here is a single T cell receptor (beta chain). It was with 60 Vbeta and 13 Jbeta primers that the PCR ran. The protocol was immunoSEQ multiplex PCR, while the TCRdb copy is restricted to in-frame clones and leaves out a portion. This table holds some 100,000 clones, about 77% found once. The data were obtained in a study of cytomegalovirus exposure and HLA in healthy donors. Trimming shortened V by 6 bases and J by 8 bases, and 20 bases separated the two germline ends. This CDR3 has 15 residues. Per the germline V gene, CDR1 is SNHLY and CDR2 is FYNNEI. Sequences were obtained from PBMCs. The rearrangement joins TRBV2 to TRBJ2-1, with D possibly being TRBD2 (6 bases). The origin of this receptor is a woman between 50 and 59 years old in good health and CMV-seropositive. CDR3 DNA: TGTGCCAGCAGCCGGGTGGGTCGCGGGGTCCATGAGCAGTTCTTC. Translating gives CASSRVGRGVHEQFF.